The 25 T cell receptor beta chains presented below share a single source sample, sequenced in a study of blood T cell repertoires in COVID-19. Generated by immunoSEQ multiplex PCR, the TCRdb table keeps only in-frame clones and is missing some. The sample has over 50,000 clones, roughly 87% seen once. Sequencing was performed on peripheral blood. These receptor sequences come from a middle-aged man with active COVID-19.

The chain joins TRBV12-1 to TRBJ2-4; TRBD2 was called by the table and not checked on the DNA. TRBV12-1 is shown as a pseudogene. The CDR3 runs to 17 residues. CDR3 protein: CASSLRLAVEAKNIQYF. The CDR3 coding sequence is TGTGCCAGCAGCTTGAGACTAGCGGTAGAAGCCAAAAACATTCAGTACTTC.

J is TRBJ1-3 and V is TRBV28; possible D gene TRBD1, 5 bases. The CDR3 totals 12 residues. The V gene's germline CDR1 is MDHEN and CDR2 SYDVKM. Trimming stripped 8 bases from V and 4 bases from J, with 9 bases between. Here the CDR3 reads CASQGLGNTIYF. DNA of the CDR3: TGTGCCAGCCAGGGCCTCGGAAACACCATATATTTT.

The genes are TRBV19 and TRBJ1-2, with a tentative D call TRBD1 (6 bases). The CDR3 consists of 14 residues. CDR1 and CDR2 from the germline V gene are LNHDA and SQIVND (reference sequence). V was shortened by 0 bases and J by 14 bases, with 19 bases between the two germline ends. The CDR3 protein is CASSIDQGWRQETF. DNA of the CDR3: TGTGCCAGTAGTATAGATCAGGGGTGGAGGCAAGAAACCTTC.

The rearrangement joins TRBV12-3 or TRBV12-4 to TRBJ2-1; no clear D. Trimming cost V 7 bases and J 8 bases, with 12 bases left between them. This CDR3 region has 12 residues. DNA of the CDR3: TGTGCCAGCACCTTCCGCGGCGATGAGCAGTTCTTC. Its protein product is CASTFRGDEQFF.

This chain connects TRBV6-5 to TRBJ2-7, with D tentatively TRBD1 (6 bases). The CDR3 runs to 15 residues. Trimming removed 5 bases at V and 2 bases at J, with 16 bases between. CDR1 MNHEY and CDR2 SVGAGI come from the germline V gene. The CDR3 sequence is CASSTPGAFPYEQYF. In nucleotides, the CDR3 is TGTGCCAGCAGTACCCCAGGGGCTTTCCCCTACGAGCAGTACTTC.

The genes are TRBV5-1 and TRBJ1-1; 10 bases map to TRBD1. V trimming: 6 bases; J trimming: 4 bases; junction bases outside the gene matches: 9. Germline CDR1 and CDR2: SGHRS and YFSETQ. The CDR3 is 15 residues long. The CDR3 loop reads CASTRQGQGSTEAFF. In nucleotides, the CDR3 is TGCGCCAGCACCCGACAGGGACAGGGGAGCACTGAAGCTTTCTTT.

V is TRBV9 and J is TRBJ1-4, with TRBD1 identical over 7 bases. The CDR3 length is 14 residues. Losses at the gene ends were 0 bases for V and 7 bases for J; bases not matched to a gene: 3. Germline CDR1 is SGDLS and CDR2 is YYNGEE. The CDR3 nucleotides read TGTGCCAGCAGCGTAGACAGGGGTCGTGAAAAACTGTTTTTT. It translates to CASSVDRGREKLFF.

The chain links TRBV5-1 to TRBJ2-7; 7 bases match TRBD1. Trimming took 0 bases from V and 3 from J; bases not matched to a gene: 0. CDR1 and CDR2 (germline): SGHRS, YFSETQ. This CDR3 region has 13 residues. The DNA for the CDR3 is TGCGCCAGCAGCTTGGACAGGGGCTACGAGCAGTACTTC. Protein: CASSLDRGYEQYF.

V and J are TRBV7-2 and TRBJ1-2, with unresolved D. Trimming removed 5 bases from V and 9 bases from J, with 22 bases in between. This CDR3 is built from 15 residues. Germline CDR1 is SGHTA and CDR2 is FQGNSA. The CDR3 DNA reads as TGTGCCAGCAGCCCTCGACTTACCGACCCTCCATGCTACACCTTC. Its translation: CASSPRLTDPPCYTF.

The chain uses TRBV7-8 and TRBJ2-1, with D possibly being TRBD2 (5 bases). V lost 2 bases, J lost 4 bases, and 9 bases lay in between. There are 14 residues in the CDR3. Germline V gives CDR1 SGHVS, CDR2 FQNEAQ. CDR3 DNA sequence: TGTGCCAGCAGCTTACCCAGAGGGTACAATGAGCAGTTCTTC. As protein: CASSLPRGYNEQFF.

This clone was seen a few times. The chain employs TRBV7-2 and TRBJ1-4, with 8 bases identical to TRBD1. The germline V gene has CDR1 SGHTA and CDR2 FQGNSA. With V trimmed by 5 bases and J by 2 bases, 7 bases remained unmatched. This CDR3 is 16 amino acids long. The CDR3, as DNA: TGTGCCAGCAGCCCAGACAGGGGAGTGACTAATGAAAAACTGTTTTTT. It translates to CASSPDRGVTNEKLFF. Drawing the rest from reference TRBV7-2 and TRBJ1-4, the complete variable domain is GAGVSQSPSNKVTEKGKDVELRCDPISGHTALYWYRQSLGQGLEFLIYFQGNSAPDKSGLPSDRFSAERTGGSVSTLTIQRTQQEDSAVYLCASSPDRGVTNEKLFFGSGTQLSVL.

The chain couples TRBV5-1 to TRBJ2-2, with D unresolved. Germline values: CDR1 SGHRS, CDR2 YFSETQ. V was pared by 1 base and J by 6 bases, with 10 bases between. There are 14 residues in the CDR3. The CDR3 nucleotides read TGCGCCAGCAGCTTGAATGGCCCGCCCGGGGAGCTGTTTTTT. Protein sequence: CASSLNGPPGELFF.

The gene calls are TRBV19 and TRBJ1-3; D is ambiguous. V lost 3 bases and J lost 0, with 9 bases in between. CDR1 and CDR2 from the germline V gene are LNHDA and SQIVND (reference sequence). This CDR3 spans 15 amino acids. CDR3 region: CASSISFVSGNTIYF. DNA of the CDR3: TGTGCCAGTAGTATTTCGTTTGTCTCTGGAAACACCATATATTTT.

A single count supports this clone. This chain joins TRBV7-8 and TRBJ1-1, with 11 nucleotides matching TRBD1. V shed 4 bases, J shed 3 bases, and the junction held 4 bases outside the gene matches. Germline V gene lookup returns CDR1 SGHVS and CDR2 FQNEAQ. CDR3 length equals 15 residues. The CDR3 DNA reads TGTGCCAGCAGCTCCCCGGGACAGGGGGACACTGAAGCTTTCTTT. Amino acids: CASSSPGQGDTEAFF.

V usage is TRBV10-3 and J usage is TRBJ2-7; 8 bases fit TRBD1. Germline V gene data show CDR1 as ENHRY and CDR2 as SYGVKD. This CDR3 spans 16 amino acids. Losses at the gene ends were 0 bases for V and 1 base for J; bases not matched to a gene: 5. The CDR3 sequence: CAISESGQGLSYEQYF. The CDR3 coding sequence is TGTGCCATCAGTGAGTCCGGACAGGGCCTATCCTACGAGCAGTACTTC.

This rearrangement joins TRBV24-1 to TRBJ2-1; TRBD2 agrees at 8 bases. Looked up from germline, CDR1 is KGHDR and CDR2 is SFDVKD. This CDR3 contains 17 residues. Trimming removed 4 bases from V and 5 bases from J; junction bases left unmatched: 12. In DNA, the CDR3 is TGTGCCACCAGTGACCCCTCTGGTAGCGGGAACCACAATGAGCAGTTCTTC. Its protein product is CATSDPSGSGNHNEQFF.

A note on this clone: At one boundary the junction diverges from the germline segment, which might be a read error. The rearrangement uses TRBV19 and TRBJ2-1, with TRBD2 identical over 10 bases. Per germline, CDR1 LNHDA and CDR2 SQIVND (reference sequence). This CDR3 spans 16 amino acids. The CDR3 loop reads CASSPQRGGQANEQFF. The CDR3, as DNA: TGTGCGAGTAGTCCCCAGCGGGGGGGCCAGGCGAATGAGCAGTTCTTC. Variable domain in full (rest from reference TRBV19 and TRBJ2-1): DGGITQSPKYLFRKEGQNVTLSCEQNLNHDAMYWYRQDPGQGLRLIYYSQIVNDFQKGDIAEGYSVSREKKESFPLTVTSAQKNPTAFYLCASSPQRGGQANEQFFGPGTRLTVL.

This sequence joins TRBV5-1 and TRBJ2-3; TRBD1 matches at 7 bases. Looked up from germline, CDR1 is SGHRS and CDR2 is YFSETQ. The CDR3 runs to 15 residues. J gave up 2 bases and V 5 bases, and 8 bases lay outside the gene matches. As DNA, the CDR3 is TGCGCCAGCAGACAGGGGACGGCCGTCACAGATACGCAGTATTTT. This codes for CASRQGTAVTDTQYF.

The chain combines TRBV6-5 with TRBJ1-1; maybe TRBD1 (5 bases). From germline, CDR1 is MNHEY and CDR2 SVGAGI. Deletions cut 8 bases from V and 1 base from J, with 17 bases between. The CDR3 extends over 15 amino acids. In nucleotides, the CDR3 is TGTGCCAGCCGAATATCGGATACAGGGAACACTGAAGCTTTCTTT. Its translation is CASRISDTGNTEAFF.

The chain has TRBV5-6 and TRBJ1-2; perhaps TRBD1 as D (6 bases). Germline CDR1 reads SGHDT; CDR2 reads YYEEEE. V was shortened by 4 bases and J by 2 bases, with 9 bases between the two germline ends. The CDR3 covers 13 residues. The CDR3 spells CASSPGTNYGYTF. The DNA for the CDR3 is TGTGCCAGCAGCCCCGGGACAAACTATGGCTACACCTTC.

The V call is TRBV9, the J call TRBJ1-1, with a possible D match to TRBD1 (6 bases). The CDR3 spans 15 residues. The germline gives CDR1 SGDLS, CDR2 YYNGEE. Trimming took off 3 bases at V and 1 base at J, with 13 bases between the two ends. The CDR3 DNA follows: TGTGCCAGCAGCGAATGGACAGACCCGAACACTGAAGCTTTCTTT. Its translation: CASSEWTDPNTEAFF.

The J gene is TRBJ1-2, the V gene TRBV28; TRBD1 aligns across 10 bases. The CDR3 is made up of 17 amino acids. J gave up 4 bases and V 1 base, and 9 bases lay outside the gene matches. Germline CDR1 reads MDHEN; CDR2 reads SYDVKM. CDR3 sequence: CASSLSGQGVYGYGYTF. The CDR3 DNA reads as TGTGCCAGCAGTTTATCCGGACAGGGGGTCTATGGCTATGGCTACACCTTC.

The chain recombines TRBV27 with TRBJ2-5; D gene uncertain. There are 17 residues in the CDR3. The ends were cut back, 5 bases at V and 2 bases at J, with 21 bases in the middle. The germline V gene has CDR1 MNHEY and CDR2 SMNVEV (reference sequence). The CDR3 DNA sequence: TGTGCCAGCAGTCCGCGCCCCTCTAAAACGTGGCAAGAGACCCAGTACTTC. Translation: CASSPRPSKTWQETQYF.

The chain has TRBV6-5 and TRBJ2-7; 11 nucleotides line up with TRBD1. The CDR3 is made up of 16 amino acids. Trimming removed 0 bases from V and 2 bases from J; junction bases left unmatched: 3. Germline V CDR1 and CDR2: MNHEY, SVGAGI. This CDR3 is CASSYSGTGGTYEQYF. As DNA, the CDR3 is TGTGCCAGCAGTTACTCGGGGACAGGGGGAACCTACGAGCAGTACTTC.

This sequence joins TRBV7-6 and TRBJ2-5; a weak D match, TRBD1 (6 bases). Germline V gene lookup returns CDR1 SGHVS and CDR2 FNYEAQ. This CDR3 has 17 residues. With 2 bases removed from V and 1 base from J, the gap between germline ends came to 17 bases. The CDR3, as DNA: TGTGCCAGCAGCTTAAGGGGGTTGGGTGGGACCCAAGAGACCCAGTACTTC. Encoded protein: CASSLRGLGGTQETQYF. Complete variable domain (other parts from reference TRBV7-6 and TRBJ2-5): GAGVSQSPRYKVTKRGQDVALRCDPISGHVSLYWYRQALGQGPEFLTYFNYEAQQDKSGLPNDRFSAERPEGSISTLTIQRTEQRDSAMYRCASSLRGLGGTQETQYFGPGTRLLVL.